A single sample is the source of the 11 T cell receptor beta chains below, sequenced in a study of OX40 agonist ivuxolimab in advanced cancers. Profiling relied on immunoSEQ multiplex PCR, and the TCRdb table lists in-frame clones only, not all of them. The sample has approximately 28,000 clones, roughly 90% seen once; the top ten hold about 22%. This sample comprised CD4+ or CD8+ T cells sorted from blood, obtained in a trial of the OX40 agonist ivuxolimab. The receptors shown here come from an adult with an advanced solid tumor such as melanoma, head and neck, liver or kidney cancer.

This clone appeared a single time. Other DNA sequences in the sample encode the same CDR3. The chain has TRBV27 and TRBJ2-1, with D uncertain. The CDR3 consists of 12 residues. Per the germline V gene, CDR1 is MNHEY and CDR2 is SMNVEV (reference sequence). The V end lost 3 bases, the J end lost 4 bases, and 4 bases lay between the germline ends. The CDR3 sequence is CASSFGYNEQFF. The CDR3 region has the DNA TGTGCCAGCAGTTTCGGTTACAATGAGCAGTTCTTC.

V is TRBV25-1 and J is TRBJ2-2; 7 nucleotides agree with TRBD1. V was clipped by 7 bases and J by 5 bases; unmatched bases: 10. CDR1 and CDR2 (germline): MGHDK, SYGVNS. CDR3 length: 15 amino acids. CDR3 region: CASNGRQGVTGELFF. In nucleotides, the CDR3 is TGTGCCAGCAACGGAAGACAGGGCGTTACCGGGGAGCTGTTTTTT.

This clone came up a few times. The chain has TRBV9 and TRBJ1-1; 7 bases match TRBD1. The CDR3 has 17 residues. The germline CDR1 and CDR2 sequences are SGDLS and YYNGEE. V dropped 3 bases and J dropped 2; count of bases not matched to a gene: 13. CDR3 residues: CASSAMSGTAVNTEAFF. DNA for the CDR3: TGTGCCAGCAGCGCTATGAGCGGGACAGCGGTCAACACTGAAGCTTTCTTT.

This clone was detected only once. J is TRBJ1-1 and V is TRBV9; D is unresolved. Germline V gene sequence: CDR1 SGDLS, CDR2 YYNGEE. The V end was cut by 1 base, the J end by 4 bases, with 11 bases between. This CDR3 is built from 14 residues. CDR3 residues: CASSVTRRFTEAFF. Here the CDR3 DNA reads TGTGCCAGCAGCGTAACTCGGAGGTTCACTGAAGCTTTCTTT.

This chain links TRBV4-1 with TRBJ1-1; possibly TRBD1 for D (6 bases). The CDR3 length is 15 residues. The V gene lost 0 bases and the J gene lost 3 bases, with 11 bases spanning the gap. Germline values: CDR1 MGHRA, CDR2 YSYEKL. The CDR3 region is CASSQEGGLHTEAFF. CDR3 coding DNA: TGCGCCAGCAGCCAAGAAGGGGGGCTACACACTGAAGCTTTCTTT.

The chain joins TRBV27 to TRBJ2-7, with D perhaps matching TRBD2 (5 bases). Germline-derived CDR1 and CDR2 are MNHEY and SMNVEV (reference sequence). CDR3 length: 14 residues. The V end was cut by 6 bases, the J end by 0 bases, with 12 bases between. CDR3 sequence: CASSFAGGSYEQYF. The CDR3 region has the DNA TGTGCCAGCAGCTTTGCGGGCGGCTCCTACGAGCAGTACTTC.

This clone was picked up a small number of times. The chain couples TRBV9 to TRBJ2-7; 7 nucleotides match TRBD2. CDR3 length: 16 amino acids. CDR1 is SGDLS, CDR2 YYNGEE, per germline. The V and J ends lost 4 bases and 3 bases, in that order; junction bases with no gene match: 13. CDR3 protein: CASSISSGVGYYEQYF. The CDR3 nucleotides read TGTGCCAGCAGCATCTCCAGCGGGGTGGGGTACTACGAGCAGTACTTC. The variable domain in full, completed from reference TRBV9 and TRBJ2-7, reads DSGVTQTPKHLITATGQRVTLRCSPRSGDLSVYWYQQSLDQGLQFLIQYYNGEERAKGNILERFSAQQFPDLHSELNLSSLELGDSALYFCASSISSGVGYYEQYFGPGTRLTVT.

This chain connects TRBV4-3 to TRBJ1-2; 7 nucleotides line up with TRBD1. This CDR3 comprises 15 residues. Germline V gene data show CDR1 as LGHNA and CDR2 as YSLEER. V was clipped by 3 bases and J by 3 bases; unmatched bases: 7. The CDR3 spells CASSHTGADDYGYTF. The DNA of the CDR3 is TGCGCCAGCAGCCATACAGGGGCGGATGACTATGGCTACACCTTC.

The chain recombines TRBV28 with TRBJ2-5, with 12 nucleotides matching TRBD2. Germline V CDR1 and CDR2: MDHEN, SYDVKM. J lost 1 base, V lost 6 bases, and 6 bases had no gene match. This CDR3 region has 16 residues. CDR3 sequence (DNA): TGTGCCAGCAGGGGTCTAGCGGGAGGGATCCAAGAGACCCAGTACTTC. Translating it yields CASRGLAGGIQETQYF.

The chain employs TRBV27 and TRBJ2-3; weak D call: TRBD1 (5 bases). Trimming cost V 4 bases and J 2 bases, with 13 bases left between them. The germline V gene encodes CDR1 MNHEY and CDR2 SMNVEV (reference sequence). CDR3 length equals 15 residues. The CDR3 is CASSSATVTTDTQYF. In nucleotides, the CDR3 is TGTGCCAGCAGTTCCGCGACAGTAACCACAGATACGCAGTATTTT.

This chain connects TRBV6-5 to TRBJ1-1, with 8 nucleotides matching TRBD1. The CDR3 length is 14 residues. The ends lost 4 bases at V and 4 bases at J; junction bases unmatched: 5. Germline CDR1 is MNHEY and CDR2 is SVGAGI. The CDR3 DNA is TGTGCCAGCAGTTTCCGGACAGGGCCCACTGAAGCTTTCTTT. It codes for CASSFRTGPTEAFF.